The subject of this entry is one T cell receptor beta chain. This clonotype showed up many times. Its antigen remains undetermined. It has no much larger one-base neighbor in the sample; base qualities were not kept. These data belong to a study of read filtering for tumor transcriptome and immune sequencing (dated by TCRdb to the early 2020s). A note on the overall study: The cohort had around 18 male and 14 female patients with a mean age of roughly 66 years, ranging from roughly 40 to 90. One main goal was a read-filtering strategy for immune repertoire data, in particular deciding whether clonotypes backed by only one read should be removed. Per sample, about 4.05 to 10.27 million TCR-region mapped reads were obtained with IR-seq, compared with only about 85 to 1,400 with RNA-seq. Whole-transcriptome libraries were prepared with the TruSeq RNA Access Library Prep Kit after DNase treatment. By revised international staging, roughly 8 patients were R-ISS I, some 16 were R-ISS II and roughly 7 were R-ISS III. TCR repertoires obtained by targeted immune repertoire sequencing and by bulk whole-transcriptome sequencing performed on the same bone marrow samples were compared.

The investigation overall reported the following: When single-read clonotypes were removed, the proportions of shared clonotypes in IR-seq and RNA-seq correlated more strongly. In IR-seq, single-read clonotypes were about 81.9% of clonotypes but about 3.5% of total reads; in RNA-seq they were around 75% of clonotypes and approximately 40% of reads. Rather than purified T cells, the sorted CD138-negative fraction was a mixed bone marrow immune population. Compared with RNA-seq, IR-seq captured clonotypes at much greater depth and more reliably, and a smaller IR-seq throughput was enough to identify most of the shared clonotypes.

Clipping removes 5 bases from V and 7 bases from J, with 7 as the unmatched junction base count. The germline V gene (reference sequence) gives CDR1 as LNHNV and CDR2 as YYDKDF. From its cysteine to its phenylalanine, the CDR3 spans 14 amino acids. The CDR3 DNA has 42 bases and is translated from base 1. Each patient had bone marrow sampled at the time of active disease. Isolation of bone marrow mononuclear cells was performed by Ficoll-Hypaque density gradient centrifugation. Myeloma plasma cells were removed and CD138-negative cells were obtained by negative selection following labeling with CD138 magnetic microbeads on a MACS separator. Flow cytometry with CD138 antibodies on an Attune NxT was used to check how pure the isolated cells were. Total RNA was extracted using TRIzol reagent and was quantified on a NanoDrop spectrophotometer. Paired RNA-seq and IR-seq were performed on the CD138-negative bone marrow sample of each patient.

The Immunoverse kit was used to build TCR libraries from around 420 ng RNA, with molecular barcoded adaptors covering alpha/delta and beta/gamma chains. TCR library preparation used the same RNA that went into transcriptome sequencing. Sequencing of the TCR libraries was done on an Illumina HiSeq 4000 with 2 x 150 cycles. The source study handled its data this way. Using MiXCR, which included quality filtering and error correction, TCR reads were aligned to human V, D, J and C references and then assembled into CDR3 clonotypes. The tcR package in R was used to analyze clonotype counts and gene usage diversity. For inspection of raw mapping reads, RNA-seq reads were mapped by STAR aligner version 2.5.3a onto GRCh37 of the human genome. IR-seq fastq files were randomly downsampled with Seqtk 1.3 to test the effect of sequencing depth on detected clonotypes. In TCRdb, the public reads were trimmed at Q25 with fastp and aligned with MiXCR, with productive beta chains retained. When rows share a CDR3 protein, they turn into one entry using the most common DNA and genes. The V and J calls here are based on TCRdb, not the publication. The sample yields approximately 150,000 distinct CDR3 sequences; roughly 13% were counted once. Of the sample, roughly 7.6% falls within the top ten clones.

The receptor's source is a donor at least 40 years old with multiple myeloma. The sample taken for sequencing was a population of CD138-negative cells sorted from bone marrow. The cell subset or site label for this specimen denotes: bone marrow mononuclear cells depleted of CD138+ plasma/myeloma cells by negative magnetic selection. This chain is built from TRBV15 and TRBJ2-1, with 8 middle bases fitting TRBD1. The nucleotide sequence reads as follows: TGTGCCACCAGCCCTCAGGACAGGGAAAATGAGCAGTTCTTC. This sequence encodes CATSPQDRENEQFF.